This is a list of T cell receptor beta chains from one sample in a study of beta chain features in type 1 diabetes. The protocol was immunoSEQ multiplex PCR, while the TCRdb copy is restricted to in-frame clones and leaves out a portion. The sample has about 190,000 clones; approximately 8.1% are singletons. The specimen was central memory CD4+ T cells from blood. The receptors were gathered from a young man with type 1 diabetes. CDR3s include the opening cysteine and the closing phenylalanine or tryptophan. A D gene is named only where the DNA matches it firmly. Expanded clones are given a class, and other clones once, few, many or no size at all.

d_call: NA; clone_size: NA; cdr3_length: 12; j_call: TRBJ1-1; v_call: TRBV27; cdr3_nt: TGTGCCGGAGAAACGGGGAACACTGAAGCTTTCTTT; cdr3_aa: CAGETGNTEAFF
d_call: TRBD1; clone_size: few; cdr3_length: 15; j_call: TRBJ2-7; v_call: TRBV5-4; cdr3_nt: TGTGCCAGCAGCTCCAGCAAGACAGGGGGCTACGAGCAGTACTTC; cdr3_aa: CASSSSKTGGYEQYF
d_call: TRBD2; clone_size: NA; cdr3_length: 16; j_call: TRBJ2-1; v_call: TRBV18; cdr3_nt: TGTGCCAGCTCACCACTTCGGGGGGGCGTCTACAATGAGCAGTTCTTC; cdr3_aa: CASSPLRGGVYNEQFF
d_call: NA; clone_size: NA; cdr3_length: 16; j_call: TRBJ1-5; v_call: TRBV16; cdr3_nt: TGTGCCAGCAGCCAACTAATCGGCTCGGGGAATCAGCCCCAGCATTTT; cdr3_aa: CASSQLIGSGNQPQHF
d_call: NA; clone_size: NA; cdr3_length: 19; j_call: TRBJ2-6; v_call: TRBV5-1; cdr3_nt: TGCGCCAGCACCAAACAGGGACCGTCTAAAAACTCTGGGGCCAACGTCCTGACTTTC; cdr3_aa: CASTKQGPSKNSGANVLTF
d_call: TRBD2; clone_size: few; cdr3_length: 13; j_call: TRBJ2-1; v_call: TRBV18; cdr3_nt: TGTGCCAGCTCACTAGCGGGAAGCGATGAGCAGTTCTTC; cdr3_aa: CASSLAGSDEQFF
d_call: NA; clone_size: NA; cdr3_length: 11; j_call: TRBJ1-2; v_call: TRBV29-1; cdr3_nt: TGCAGCGCCGAGGGGGTTCGGGGCTACACCTTC; cdr3_aa: CSAEGVRGYTF
d_call: TRBD1; clone_size: NA; cdr3_length: 15; j_call: TRBJ2-7; v_call: TRBV10-3; cdr3_nt: TGTGCCATCAGTGAGGGACAGGCCGTCTCCTACGAGCAGTACTTC; cdr3_aa: CAISEGQAVSYEQYF
d_call: TRBD2; clone_size: few; cdr3_length: 15; j_call: TRBJ2-3; v_call: TRBV6-6; cdr3_nt: TGTGCCAGCAGGACTAGCGGGGGGGCCGGAGATACGCAGTATTTT; cdr3_aa: CASRTSGGAGDTQYF
d_call: TRBD2; clone_size: few; cdr3_length: 15; j_call: TRBJ2-3; v_call: TRBV25-1; cdr3_nt: TGTGCCAGCAGCCCCGGGACTAGCGGCACACGGACGCAGTATTTT; cdr3_aa: CASSPGTSGTRTQYF
d_call: TRBD2; clone_size: NA; cdr3_length: 14; j_call: TRBJ2-5; v_call: TRBV7-6; cdr3_nt: TGTGCCAGCAGCCCCGGACTAGTACAAGAGACCCAGTACTTC; cdr3_aa: CASSPGLVQETQYF
d_call: TRBD1; clone_size: NA; cdr3_length: 17; j_call: TRBJ2-7; v_call: TRBV28; cdr3_nt: TGTGCCAGCAGAAAAATAAACCCGGGACAGGGGGCGCGGGAGCAGTACTTC; cdr3_aa: CASRKINPGQGAREQYF
d_call: TRBD1; clone_size: NA; cdr3_length: 15; j_call: TRBJ2-7; v_call: TRBV7-6; cdr3_nt: TGTGCCAGCAGCGCTCATACAGGGGACTCCTACGAGCAGTACTTC; cdr3_aa: CASSAHTGDSYEQYF
d_call: NA; clone_size: few; cdr3_length: 14; j_call: TRBJ2-3; v_call: TRBV9; cdr3_nt: TGTGCCAGCAGCGGGAGGACAGGCACAGATACGCAGTATTTT; cdr3_aa: CASSGRTGTDTQYF
d_call: NA; clone_size: few; cdr3_length: 14; j_call: TRBJ1-2; v_call: TRBV11-2; cdr3_nt: TGTGCCAGCAGCCCTAGGCTGGCAGGGAATGGCTACACCTTC; cdr3_aa: CASSPRLAGNGYTF
d_call: NA; clone_size: few; cdr3_length: 15; j_call: TRBJ2-7; v_call: TRBV2; cdr3_nt: TGTGCCAGCAGTCCCTCCGGTGGAAGGAGGCACGAGCAGTACTTC; cdr3_aa: CASSPSGGRRHEQYF